Only a few counts were recorded for the clone carrying this T cell receptor beta chain. The antigen remains undetermined. This entry is derived from a study of CD8 T cells in ankylosing spondylitis. General study results and limits: Reportedly, matched ankylosing spondylitis synovial fluid was significantly enriched for disease-linked clones. In ankylosing spondylitis blood, a motif of seven or eight highly homologous TCR beta variants appeared characteristic.

For TCR beta, libraries came from quantitative 5'-RACE with molecular barcodes. MiXCR, applied by TCRdb to the 5' RACE reads, yields one record per CDR3 protein. The repertoire includes a few hundred thousand distinct CDR3 sequences, around 22% of them detected once, and roughly a sixth sits in the top ten. Germline V CDR1 and CDR2: DFQATT, SNEGSKA (reference sequence). Losses at the gene ends were 3 bases for V and 3 bases for J; bases not matched to a gene: 1. CDR3 length equals 13 residues. Material for sequencing was blood, either unsorted or a sorted T cell fraction (not recorded which). The origin of this receptor is a male donor with ankylosing spondylitis. V gene TRBV20-1 combines with J gene TRBJ2-1, with 8 bases matching TRBD2. The CDR3 sequence is CSASGRVYNEQFF. In nucleotides, the CDR3 is TGCAGTGCTAGCGGGAGGGTCTACAATGAGCAGTTCTTC.